This TCR beta chain derives from a study of T cells in Graves' hyperthyroidism and ophthalmopathy. Amplification yielded TCR beta CDR3 regions, with RNA transcripts as the source. Initially, a first-round RT-PCR of the TCR CDR3 employed the HTBI primer set. TCRdb re-analysed the multiplex PCR reads in MiXCR, keeping a single row per CDR3 protein. This sample has about 420,000 distinct CDR3 sequences, with around 16% found just once. This clonotype was found many times. Trimming shortened V by 0 bases and J by 5 bases, and 9 bases separated the two germline ends. The CDR3 has 14 amino acids. Germline V gives CDR1 SGHTS, CDR2 YDEGEE.

Sequenced: blood. This sequence joins TRBV5-8 and TRBJ1-5; weak D call: TRBD1 (5 bases). The receptor was isolated from a woman in her late teens or twenties with Graves' hyperthyroidism. The CDR3 region has the DNA TGTGCCAGCAGCTTGGATGGGGGGTATCAGCCCCAGCATTTT. It specifies CASSLDGGYQPQHF.